These T cell receptor beta chains were read from a single sample in a study of T cell responses to AZD1222 COVID-19 vaccine. Clones were read by immunoSEQ multiplex PCR, and TCRdb kept only the in-frame ones, dropping some. The sample contains roughly 170,000 clones, roughly nine tenths of which appear only once. Sequencing was performed on peripheral blood, taken on day 0 of AZD1222 vaccination. The receptors shown here come from an adult in good health. Both conserved end residues are part of each CDR3. A D gene is named only where the DNA matches it firmly. Rows give clone size only sometimes, using once, few, many, or a class for an expanded clone.

j_call: TRBJ2-1
v_call: TRBV6-6
d_call: TRBD1
clone_size: -
cdr3_length: 15
cdr3_aa: CASSYSGTGTGEQFF
cdr3_nt: TGTGCCAGCAGTTACTCTGGGACAGGTACGGGTGAGCAGTTCTTC

j_call: TRBJ2-5
v_call: TRBV24-1
d_call: -
clone_size: once
cdr3_length: 11
cdr3_aa: CATSAGETQYF
cdr3_nt: TGTGCCACCAGTGCTGGTGAGACCCAGTACTTC

j_call: TRBJ1-2
v_call: TRBV7-2
d_call: -
clone_size: -
cdr3_length: 16
cdr3_aa: CASSLRWDGTNYGYTF
cdr3_nt: TGTGCCAGCAGCTTAAGATGGGACGGGACAAACTATGGCTACACCTTC

j_call: TRBJ1-2
v_call: TRBV28
d_call: TRBD1
clone_size: -
cdr3_length: 15
cdr3_aa: CASSSGPGQVRGYTF
cdr3_nt: TGTGCCAGCAGTTCAGGCCCCGGACAGGTTCGTGGCTACACCTTC

j_call: TRBJ1-2
v_call: TRBV19
d_call: TRBD1
clone_size: once
cdr3_length: 15
cdr3_aa: CASSIAPGGAYGYTF
cdr3_nt: TGTGCCAGTAGTATAGCCCCAGGGGGTGCCTATGGCTACACCTTC

j_call: TRBJ2-7
v_call: TRBV18
d_call: TRBD2
clone_size: once
cdr3_length: 15
cdr3_aa: CASSPLRTSTPEQYF
cdr3_nt: TGTGCCAGCTCACCACTTCGGACTAGTACCCCGGAGCAGTACTTC

j_call: TRBJ2-1
v_call: TRBV6-2/TRBV6-3
d_call: -
clone_size: -
cdr3_length: 11
cdr3_aa: CASSYVWEQFF
cdr3_nt: TGTGCCAGCAGTTACGTCTGGGAGCAGTTCTTC

j_call: TRBJ2-3
v_call: TRBV7-3
d_call: TRBD2
clone_size: -
cdr3_length: 17
cdr3_aa: CASSPSKLAGGEDTQYF
cdr3_nt: TGTGCCAGCAGCCCCTCAAAACTAGCGGGAGGGGAAGATACGCAGTATTTT

j_call: TRBJ2-7
v_call: TRBV11-2
d_call: TRBD2
clone_size: -
cdr3_length: 16
cdr3_aa: CASSLDPSGSNYEQYF
cdr3_nt: TGTGCCAGCAGCTTAGATCCTAGCGGGAGTAACTACGAGCAGTACTTC

j_call: TRBJ2-7
v_call: TRBV27
d_call: -
clone_size: -
cdr3_length: 15
cdr3_aa: CASSLQRASSYEQYF
cdr3_nt: TGTGCCAGCAGTTTACAGCGGGCGAGCTCCTACGAGCAGTACTTC